This record concerns one T cell receptor (beta chain) sequence. These data are taken from a study of T cell responses to AZD1222 COVID-19 vaccine. TCRdb's table, derived via immunoSEQ multiplex PCR, lists solely in-frame clones and lacks some. The sample consists of 160,000 or so clones, 85% to 95% of them appearing once. Unmatched junction bases numbered 9, after V lost 6 bases and J lost 5 bases. Per germline, CDR1 MDHEN and CDR2 SYDVKM. CDR3 length: 14 residues. The rearrangement links TRBV28 to TRBJ2-7; 8 bases are shared with TRBD1. The specimen was peripheral blood, collected 28 days after the second AZD1222 dose. The receptor was isolated from an adult who received the AZD1222 COVID-19 vaccine. As DNA, the CDR3 is TGTGCCAGCAGGCATGGGACAGGTCGAGACGAGCAGTACTTC. Its protein product is CASRHGTGRDEQYF.